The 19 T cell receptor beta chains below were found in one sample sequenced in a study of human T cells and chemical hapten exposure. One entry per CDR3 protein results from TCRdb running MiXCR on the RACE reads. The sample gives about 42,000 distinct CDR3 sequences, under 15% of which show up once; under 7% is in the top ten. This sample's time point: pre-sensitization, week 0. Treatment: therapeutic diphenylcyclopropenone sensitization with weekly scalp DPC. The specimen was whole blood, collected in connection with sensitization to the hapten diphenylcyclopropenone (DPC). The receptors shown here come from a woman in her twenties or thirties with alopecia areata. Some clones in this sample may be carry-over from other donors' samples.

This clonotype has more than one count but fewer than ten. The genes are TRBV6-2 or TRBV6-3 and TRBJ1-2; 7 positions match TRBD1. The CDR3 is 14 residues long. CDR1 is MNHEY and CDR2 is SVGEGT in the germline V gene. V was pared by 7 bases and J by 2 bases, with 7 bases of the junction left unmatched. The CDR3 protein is CASTPGGRNYGYTF. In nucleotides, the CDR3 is TGTGCCAGCACCCCAGGGGGAAGAAACTATGGCTACACCTTC.

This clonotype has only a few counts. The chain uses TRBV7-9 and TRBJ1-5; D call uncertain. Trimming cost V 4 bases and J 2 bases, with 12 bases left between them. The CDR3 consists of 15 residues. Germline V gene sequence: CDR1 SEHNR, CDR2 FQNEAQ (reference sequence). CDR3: CASSSTESGNQPQHF. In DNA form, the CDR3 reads TGTGCCAGCAGCTCGACCGAATCGGGCAATCAGCCCCAGCATTTT.

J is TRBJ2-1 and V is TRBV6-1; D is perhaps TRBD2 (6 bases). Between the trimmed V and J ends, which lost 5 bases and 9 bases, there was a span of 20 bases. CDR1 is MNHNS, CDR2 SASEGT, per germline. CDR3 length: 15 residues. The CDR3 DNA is TGTGCCAGCAGTCCCCGGGACGGAGGGATTTTTGAGCAGTTCTTC. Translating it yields CASSPRDGGIFEQFF.

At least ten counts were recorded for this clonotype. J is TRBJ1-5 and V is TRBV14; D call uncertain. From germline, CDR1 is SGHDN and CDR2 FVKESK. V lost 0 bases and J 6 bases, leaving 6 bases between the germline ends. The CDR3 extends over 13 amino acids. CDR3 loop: CASSQDRGQPQHF. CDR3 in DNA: TGTGCCAGCAGCCAAGATCGGGGTCAGCCCCAGCATTTT. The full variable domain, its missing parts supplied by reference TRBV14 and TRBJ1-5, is EAGVTQFPSHSVIEKGQTVTLRCDPISGHDNLYWYRRVMGKEIKFLLHFVKESKQDESGMPNNRFLAERTGGTYSTLKVQPAELEDSGVYFCASSQDRGQPQHFGDGTRLSIL.

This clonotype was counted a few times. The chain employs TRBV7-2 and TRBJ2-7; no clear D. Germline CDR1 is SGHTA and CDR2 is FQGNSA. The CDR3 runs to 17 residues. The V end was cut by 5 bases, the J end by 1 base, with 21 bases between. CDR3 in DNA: TGTGCCAGCAGCGCAGAAGGGTCGTGGCTTCCATCCTACGAGCAGTACTTC. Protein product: CASSAEGSWLPSYEQYF.

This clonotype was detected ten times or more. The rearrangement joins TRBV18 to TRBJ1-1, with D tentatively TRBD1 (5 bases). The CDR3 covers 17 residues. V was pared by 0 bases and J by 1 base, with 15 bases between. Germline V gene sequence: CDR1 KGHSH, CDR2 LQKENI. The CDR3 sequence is CASSPPTTGRRNTEAFF. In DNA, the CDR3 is TGTGCCAGCTCACCACCAACTACAGGAAGAAGGAACACTGAAGCTTTCTTT.

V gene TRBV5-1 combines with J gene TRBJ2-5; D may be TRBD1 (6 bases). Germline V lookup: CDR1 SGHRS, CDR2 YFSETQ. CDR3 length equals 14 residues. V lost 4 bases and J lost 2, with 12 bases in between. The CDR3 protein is CASSPGTSQETQYF. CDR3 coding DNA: TGCGCCAGCAGCCCCGGGACATCGCAAGAGACCCAGTACTTC.

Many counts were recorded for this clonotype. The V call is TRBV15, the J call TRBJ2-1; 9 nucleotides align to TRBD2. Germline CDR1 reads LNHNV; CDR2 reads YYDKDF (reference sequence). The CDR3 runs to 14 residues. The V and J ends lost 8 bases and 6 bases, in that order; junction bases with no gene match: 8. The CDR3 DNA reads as TGTGCCACCCTTAGCGGGAGAGAGGGCAATGAGCAGTTCTTC. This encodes CATLSGREGNEQFF.

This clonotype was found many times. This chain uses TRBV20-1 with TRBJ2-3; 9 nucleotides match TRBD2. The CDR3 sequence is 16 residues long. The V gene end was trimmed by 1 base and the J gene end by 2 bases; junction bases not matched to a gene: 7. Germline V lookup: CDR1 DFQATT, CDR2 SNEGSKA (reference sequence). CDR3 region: CSARVLAGGPTDTQYF. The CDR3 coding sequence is TGCAGTGCTAGAGTGTTGGCGGGGGGGCCCACAGATACGCAGTATTTT.

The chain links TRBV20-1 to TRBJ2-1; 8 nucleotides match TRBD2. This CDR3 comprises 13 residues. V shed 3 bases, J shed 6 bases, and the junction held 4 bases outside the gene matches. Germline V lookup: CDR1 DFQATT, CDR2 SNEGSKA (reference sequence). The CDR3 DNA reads TGCAGTGCTAGCGGGAGGGCCCTCAATGAGCAGTTCTTC. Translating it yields CSASGRALNEQFF.

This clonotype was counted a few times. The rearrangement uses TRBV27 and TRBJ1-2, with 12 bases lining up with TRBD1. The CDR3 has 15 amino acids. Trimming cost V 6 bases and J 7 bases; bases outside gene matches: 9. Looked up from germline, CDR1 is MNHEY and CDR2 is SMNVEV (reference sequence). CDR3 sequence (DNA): TGTGCCAGCAGGACACATGGGACAGGGGGCCGTGGCTACACCTTC. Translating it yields CASRTHGTGGRGYTF.

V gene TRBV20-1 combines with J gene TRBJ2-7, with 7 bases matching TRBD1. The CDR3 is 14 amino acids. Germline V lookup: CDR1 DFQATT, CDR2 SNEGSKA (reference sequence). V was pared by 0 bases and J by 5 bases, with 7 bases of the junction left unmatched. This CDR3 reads CSARDRIDRDEQYF. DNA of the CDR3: TGCAGTGCTAGAGATCGGATAGACAGGGACGAGCAGTACTTC.

This chain's CDR3 is CASSNRGHYQETQYF. The DNA of the CDR3 is TGCGCCAGCAGCAACAGGGGGCACTACCAAGAGACCCAGTACTTC. The V call is TRBV5-1, the J call TRBJ2-5; 9 bases agree with TRBD1. With V trimmed by 4 bases and J by 0 bases, 4 bases remained unmatched. Germline V gene lookup returns CDR1 SGHRS and CDR2 YFSETQ. The CDR3 length is 15 residues.

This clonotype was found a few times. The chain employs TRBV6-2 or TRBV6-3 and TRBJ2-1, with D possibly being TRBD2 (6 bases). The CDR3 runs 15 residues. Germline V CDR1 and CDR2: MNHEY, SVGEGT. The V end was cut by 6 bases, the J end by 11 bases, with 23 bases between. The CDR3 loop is CASSSGGGPQGKQFF. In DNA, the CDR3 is TGTGCCAGCAGCTCGGGCGGAGGGCCTCAAGGGAAGCAGTTCTTC.

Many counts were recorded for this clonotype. The CDR3 protein is CASSYGRNTEAFF. CDR3 bases: TGTGCCAGCAGTTACGGGAGGAACACTGAAGCTTTCTTT. The chain is built from TRBV6-2 or TRBV6-3 and TRBJ1-1; D remains ambiguous. V was shortened by 2 bases and J by 1 base, with 5 bases between the two germline ends. Per germline, CDR1 MNHEY and CDR2 SVGEGT. The CDR3 spans 13 residues.

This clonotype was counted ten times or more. CDR3 nucleotides: TGTGCCAGCAAAACAGGATCCTTCTCTGGGGCCAACGTCCTGACTTTC. This translates into CASKTGSFSGANVLTF. This rearrangement joins TRBV2 to TRBJ2-6, with D possibly being TRBD1 (5 bases). CDR1 is SNHLY and CDR2 is FYNNEI in the germline V gene. The CDR3 extends over 16 amino acids. The V and J ends lost 7 bases and 0 bases respectively, with 13 bases between them. Full variable domain (remainder filled in from reference TRBV2 and TRBJ2-6): EPEVTQTPSHQVTQMGQEVILRCVPISNHLYFYWYRQILGQKVEFLVSFYNNEISEKSEIFDDQFSVERPDGSNFTLKIRSTKLEDSAMYFCASKTGSFSGANVLTFGAGSRLTVL.

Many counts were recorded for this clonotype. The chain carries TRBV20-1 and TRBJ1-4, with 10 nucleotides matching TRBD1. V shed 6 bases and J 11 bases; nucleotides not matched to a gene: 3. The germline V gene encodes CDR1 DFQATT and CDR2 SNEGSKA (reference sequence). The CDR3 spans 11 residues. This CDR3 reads CSAKGQGKLFF. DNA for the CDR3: TGCAGTGCCAAGGGACAGGGGAAACTGTTTTTT.

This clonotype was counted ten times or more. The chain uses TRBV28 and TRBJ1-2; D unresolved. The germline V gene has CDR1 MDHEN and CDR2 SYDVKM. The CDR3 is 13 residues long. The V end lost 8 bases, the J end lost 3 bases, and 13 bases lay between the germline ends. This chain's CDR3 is CASLRTTHYGYTF. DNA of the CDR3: TGTGCCAGCTTAAGGACGACACACTATGGCTACACCTTC.

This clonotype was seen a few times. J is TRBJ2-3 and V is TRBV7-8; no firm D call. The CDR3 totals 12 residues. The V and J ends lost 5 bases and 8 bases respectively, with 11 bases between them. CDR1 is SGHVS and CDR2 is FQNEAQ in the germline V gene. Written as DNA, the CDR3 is TGTGCCAGCAGCCCGAGTCATGCTACGCAGTATTTT. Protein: CASSPSHATQYF.